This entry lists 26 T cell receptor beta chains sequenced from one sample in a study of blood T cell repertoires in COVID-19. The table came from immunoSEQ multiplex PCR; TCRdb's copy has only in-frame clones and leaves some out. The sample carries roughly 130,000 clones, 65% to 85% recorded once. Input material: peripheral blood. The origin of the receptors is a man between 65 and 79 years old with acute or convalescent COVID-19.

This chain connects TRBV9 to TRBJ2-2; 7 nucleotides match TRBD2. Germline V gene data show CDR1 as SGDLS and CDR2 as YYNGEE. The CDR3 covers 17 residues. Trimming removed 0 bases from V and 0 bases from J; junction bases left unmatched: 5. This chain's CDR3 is CASSVVDGRANTGELFF. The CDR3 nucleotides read TGTGCCAGCAGCGTAGTGGATGGGAGGGCGAACACCGGGGAGCTGTTTTTT.

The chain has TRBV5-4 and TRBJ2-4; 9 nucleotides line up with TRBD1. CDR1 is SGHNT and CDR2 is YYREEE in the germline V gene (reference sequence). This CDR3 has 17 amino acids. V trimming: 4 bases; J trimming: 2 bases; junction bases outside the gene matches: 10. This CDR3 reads CASSHWGQGITKNIQYF. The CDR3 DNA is TGTGCCAGCAGCCACTGGGGACAGGGAATAACCAAAAACATTCAGTACTTC.

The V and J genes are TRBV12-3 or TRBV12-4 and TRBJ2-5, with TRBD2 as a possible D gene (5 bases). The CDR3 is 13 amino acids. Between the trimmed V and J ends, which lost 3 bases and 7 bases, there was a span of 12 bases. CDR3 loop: CASSLAPRGTQYF. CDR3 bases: TGTGCCAGCAGTTTGGCACCTCGGGGGACCCAGTACTTC.

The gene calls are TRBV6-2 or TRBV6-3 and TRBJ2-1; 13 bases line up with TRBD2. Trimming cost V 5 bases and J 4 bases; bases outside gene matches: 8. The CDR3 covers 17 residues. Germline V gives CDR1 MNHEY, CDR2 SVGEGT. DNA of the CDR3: TGTGCCAGCAGTCCCCGCCGGGGACTAGCGGGGTACAATGAGCAGTTCTTC. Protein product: CASSPRRGLAGYNEQFF.

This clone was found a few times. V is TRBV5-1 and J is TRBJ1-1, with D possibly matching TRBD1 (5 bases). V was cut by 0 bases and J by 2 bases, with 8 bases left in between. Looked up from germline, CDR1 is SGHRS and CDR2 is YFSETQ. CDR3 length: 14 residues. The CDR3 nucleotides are TGCGCCAGCAGCTTGGATCAGGGTAACACTGAAGCTTTCTTT. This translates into CASSLDQGNTEAFF.

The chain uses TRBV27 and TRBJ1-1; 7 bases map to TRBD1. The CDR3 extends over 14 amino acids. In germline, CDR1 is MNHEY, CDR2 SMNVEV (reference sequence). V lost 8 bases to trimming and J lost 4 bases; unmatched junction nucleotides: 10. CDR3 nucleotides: TGTGCCAGCGGCCGTTGGCAGGGGGGCACTGAAGCTTTCTTT. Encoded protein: CASGRWQGGTEAFF.

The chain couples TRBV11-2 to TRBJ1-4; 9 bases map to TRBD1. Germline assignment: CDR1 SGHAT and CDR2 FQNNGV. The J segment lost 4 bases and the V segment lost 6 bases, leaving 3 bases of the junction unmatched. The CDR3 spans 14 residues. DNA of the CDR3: TGTGCCAGCAGTAGGACAGGGGATAATGAAAAACTGTTTTTT. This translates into CASSRTGDNEKLFF.

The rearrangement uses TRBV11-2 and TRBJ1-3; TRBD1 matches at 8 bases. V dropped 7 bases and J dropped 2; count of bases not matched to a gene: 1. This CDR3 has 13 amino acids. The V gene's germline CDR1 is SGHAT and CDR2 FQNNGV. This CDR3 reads CASKQGAGNTIYF. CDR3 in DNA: TGTGCCAGCAAACAGGGGGCTGGAAACACCATATATTTT.

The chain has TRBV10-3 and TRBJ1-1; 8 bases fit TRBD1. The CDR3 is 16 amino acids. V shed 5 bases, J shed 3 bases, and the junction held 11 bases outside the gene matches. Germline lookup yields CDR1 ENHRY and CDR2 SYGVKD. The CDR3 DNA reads TGTGCCATCAGTTCCTCCGGGACAGGAACACACACTGAAGCTTTCTTT. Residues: CAISSSGTGTHTEAFF.

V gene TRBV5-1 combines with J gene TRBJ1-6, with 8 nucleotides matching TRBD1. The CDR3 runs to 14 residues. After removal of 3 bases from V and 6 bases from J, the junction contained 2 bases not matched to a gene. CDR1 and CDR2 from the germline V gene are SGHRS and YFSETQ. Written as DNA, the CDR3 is TGCGCCAGCAGCTCCGGACAGGGTAATTCACCCCTCCACTTT. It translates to CASSSGQGNSPLHF. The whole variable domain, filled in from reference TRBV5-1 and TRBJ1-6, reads KAGVTQTPRYLIKTRGQQVTLSCSPISGHRSVSWYQQTPGQGLQFLFEYFSETQRNKGNFPGRFSGRQFSNSRSEMNVSTLELGDSALYLCASSSGQGNSPLHFGNGTRLTVT.

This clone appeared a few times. The CDR3 spells CASRIDRTSENYEQYF. CDR3 nucleotide sequence: TGCGCCAGCAGGATCGACCGGACTAGTGAAAACTACGAGCAGTACTTC. This chain connects TRBV4-1 to TRBJ2-7; 7 bases fit TRBD2. This CDR3 contains 16 residues. Germline V lookup: CDR1 MGHRA, CDR2 YSYEKL. V gave up 6 bases and J gave up 3 bases; unmatched junction bases: 14.

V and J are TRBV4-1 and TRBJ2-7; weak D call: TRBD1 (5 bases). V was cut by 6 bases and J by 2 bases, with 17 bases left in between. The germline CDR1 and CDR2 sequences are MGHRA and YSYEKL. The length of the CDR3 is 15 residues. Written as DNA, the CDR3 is TGCGCCAGCAGATCCGATTTGACAGCTACCTACGAGCAGTACTTC. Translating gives CASRSDLTATYEQYF.

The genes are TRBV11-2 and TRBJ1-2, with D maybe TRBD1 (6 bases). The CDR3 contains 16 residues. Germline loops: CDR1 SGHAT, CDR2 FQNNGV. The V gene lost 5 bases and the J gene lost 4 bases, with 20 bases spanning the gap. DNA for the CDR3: TGTGCCAGCAGCCCGGCAGGGGAATTGAAGCGCTATGGCTACACCTTC. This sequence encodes CASSPAGELKRYGYTF.

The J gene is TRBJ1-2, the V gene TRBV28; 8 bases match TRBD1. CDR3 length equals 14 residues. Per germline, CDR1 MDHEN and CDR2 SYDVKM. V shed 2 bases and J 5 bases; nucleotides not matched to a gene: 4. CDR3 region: CASSLADRGYGYTF. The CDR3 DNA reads TGTGCCAGCAGTTTAGCAGACAGGGGATATGGCTACACCTTC.

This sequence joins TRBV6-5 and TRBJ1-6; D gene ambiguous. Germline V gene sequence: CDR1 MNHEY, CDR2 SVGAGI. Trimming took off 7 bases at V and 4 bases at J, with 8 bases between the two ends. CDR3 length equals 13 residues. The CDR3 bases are TGTGCCAGCAACGGGGATTATAATTCACCCCTCCACTTT. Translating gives CASNGDYNSPLHF.

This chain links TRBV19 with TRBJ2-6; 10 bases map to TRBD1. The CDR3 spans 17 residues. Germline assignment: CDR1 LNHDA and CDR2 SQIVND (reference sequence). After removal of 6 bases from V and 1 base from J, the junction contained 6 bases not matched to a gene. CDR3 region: CASSTGQGWSGANVLTF. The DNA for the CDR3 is TGTGCCAGTAGCACGGGACAGGGGTGGTCTGGGGCCAACGTCCTGACTTTC.

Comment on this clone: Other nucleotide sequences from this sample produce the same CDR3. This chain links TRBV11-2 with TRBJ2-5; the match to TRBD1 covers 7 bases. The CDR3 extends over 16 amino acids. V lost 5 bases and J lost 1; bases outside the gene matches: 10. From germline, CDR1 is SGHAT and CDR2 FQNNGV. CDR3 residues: CASSLHGAGGQETQYF. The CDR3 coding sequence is TGTGCCAGCAGCCTTCACGGAGCAGGGGGCCAAGAGACCCAGTACTTC. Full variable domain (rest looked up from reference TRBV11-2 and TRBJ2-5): EAGVAQSPRYKIIEKRQSVAFWCNPISGHATLYWYQQILGQGPKLLIQFQNNGVVDDSQLPKDRFSAERLKGVDSTLKIQPAKLEDSAVYLCASSLHGAGGQETQYFGPGTRLLVL.

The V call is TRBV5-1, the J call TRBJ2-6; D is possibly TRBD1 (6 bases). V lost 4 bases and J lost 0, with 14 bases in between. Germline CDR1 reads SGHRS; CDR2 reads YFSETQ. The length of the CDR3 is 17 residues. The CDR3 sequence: CASSLRDTSSGANVLTF. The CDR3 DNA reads TGCGCCAGCAGCCTCCGGGACACCTCCTCTGGGGCCAACGTCCTGACTTTC. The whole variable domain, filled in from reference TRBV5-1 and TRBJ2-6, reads KAGVTQTPRYLIKTRGQQVTLSCSPISGHRSVSWYQQTPGQGLQFLFEYFSETQRNKGNFPGRFSGRQFSNSRSEMNVSTLELGDSALYLCASSLRDTSSGANVLTFGAGSRLTVL.

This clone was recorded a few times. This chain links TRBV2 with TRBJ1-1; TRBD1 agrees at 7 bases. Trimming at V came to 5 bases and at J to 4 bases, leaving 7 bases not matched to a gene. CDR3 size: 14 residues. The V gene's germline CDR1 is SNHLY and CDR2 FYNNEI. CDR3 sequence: CASSSGGGGTEAFF. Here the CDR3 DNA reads TGTGCCAGCAGTTCAGGGGGAGGAGGCACTGAAGCTTTCTTT.

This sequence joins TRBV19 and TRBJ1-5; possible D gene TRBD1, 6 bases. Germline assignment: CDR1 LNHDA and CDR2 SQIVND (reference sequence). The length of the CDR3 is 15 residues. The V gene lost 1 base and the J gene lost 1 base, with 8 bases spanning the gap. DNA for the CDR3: TGTGCCAGTAGTATAGTGGGGGCCAGCAATCAGCCCCAGCATTTT. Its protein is CASSIVGASNQPQHF. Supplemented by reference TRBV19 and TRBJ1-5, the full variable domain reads DGGITQSPKYLFRKEGQNVTLSCEQNLNHDAMYWYRQDPGQGLRLIYYSQIVNDFQKGDIAEGYSVSREKKESFPLTVTSAQKNPTAFYLCASSIVGASNQPQHFGDGTRLSIL.

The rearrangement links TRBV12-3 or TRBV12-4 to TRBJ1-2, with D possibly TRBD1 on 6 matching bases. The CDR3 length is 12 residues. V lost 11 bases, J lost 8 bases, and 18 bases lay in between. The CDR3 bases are TGTGCCTCTGCCCCAGGGGAGGGAGGCTACACCTTC. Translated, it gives CASAPGEGGYTF.

The CDR3, as DNA: TGTGCCAGCGGCGGGGAACGGCCAGATACGCAGTATTTT. Its protein is CASGGERPDTQYF. This rearrangement joins TRBV15 to TRBJ2-3; D perhaps matches TRBD2 (6 bases). The CDR3 is made up of 13 amino acids. CDR1 is LNHNV, CDR2 YYDKDF, per germline (reference sequence). The V end was cut by 10 bases, the J end by 4 bases, with 15 bases between.

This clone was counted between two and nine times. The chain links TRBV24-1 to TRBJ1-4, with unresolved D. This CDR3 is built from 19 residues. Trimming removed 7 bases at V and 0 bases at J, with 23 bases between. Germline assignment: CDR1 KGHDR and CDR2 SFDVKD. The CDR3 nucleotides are TGTGCCACCAGGTCTGCGGGAGACTATAACAACTCAACTAATGAAAAACTGTTTTTT. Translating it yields CATRSAGDYNNSTNEKLFF.

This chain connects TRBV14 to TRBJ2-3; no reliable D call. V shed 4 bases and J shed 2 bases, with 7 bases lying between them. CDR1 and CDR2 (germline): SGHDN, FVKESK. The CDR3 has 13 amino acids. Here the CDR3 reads CASSRRYTDTQYF. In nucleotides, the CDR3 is TGTGCCAGCAGCCGTCGGTACACAGATACGCAGTATTTT.

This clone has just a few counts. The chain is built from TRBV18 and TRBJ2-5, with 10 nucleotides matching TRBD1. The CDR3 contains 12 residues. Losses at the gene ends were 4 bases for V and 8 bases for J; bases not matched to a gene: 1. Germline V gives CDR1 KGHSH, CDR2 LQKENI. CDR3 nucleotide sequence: TGTGCCAGCTCACGGGACAGGGGTACCCAGTACTTC. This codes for CASSRDRGTQYF.

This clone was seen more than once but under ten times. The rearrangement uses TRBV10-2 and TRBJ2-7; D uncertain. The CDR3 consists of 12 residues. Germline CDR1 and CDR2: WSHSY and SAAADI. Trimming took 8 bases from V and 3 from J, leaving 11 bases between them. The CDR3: CASSRKSYEQYF. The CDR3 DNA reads TGCGCCAGCTCACGCAAGAGCTACGAGCAGTACTTC.